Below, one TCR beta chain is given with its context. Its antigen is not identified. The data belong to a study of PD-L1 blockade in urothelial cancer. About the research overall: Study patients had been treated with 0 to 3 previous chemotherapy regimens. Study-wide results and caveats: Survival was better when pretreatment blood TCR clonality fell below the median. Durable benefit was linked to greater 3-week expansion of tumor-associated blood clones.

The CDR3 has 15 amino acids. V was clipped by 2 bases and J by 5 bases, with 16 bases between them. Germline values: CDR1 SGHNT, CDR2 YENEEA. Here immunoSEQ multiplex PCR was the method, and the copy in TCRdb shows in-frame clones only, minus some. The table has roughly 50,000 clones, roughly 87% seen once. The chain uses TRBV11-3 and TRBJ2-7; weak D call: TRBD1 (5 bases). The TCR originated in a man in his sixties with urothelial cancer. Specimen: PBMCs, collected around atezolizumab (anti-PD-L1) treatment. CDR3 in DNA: TGTGCCAGCAGCTTAACCAGGGTACCTACTCACGAGCAGTACTTC. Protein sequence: CASSLTRVPTHEQYF.